This TCR beta chain was identified in a study of T cells in Graves' hyperthyroidism and ophthalmopathy. This CDR3 spans 16 amino acids. The germline CDR1 and CDR2 sequences are MNHEY and SVGEGT. The germline V and J ends were trimmed by 5 bases and 5 bases, with 19 bases remaining between them. This clonotype was counted many times. Uncontrolled infection, other autoimmune disease, pregnancy or lactation barred patients from enrollment. PBMCs were obtained from approximately 10 ml fresh peripheral blood. Amplified regions were TCR beta CDR3 sequences from RNA transcripts. An initial round of RT-PCR targeting the TCR CDR3 relied on the HTBI primer set. TCRdb itself ran the multiplex PCR reads through MiXCR, one entry per CDR3 protein. Of around 340,000 distinct CDR3 sequences in the sample, approximately 15% were seen once.

The sample taken for sequencing was blood. This sequence originates from a woman aged 30 to 39 with Graves' hyperthyroidism. The V and J genes are TRBV6-2 or TRBV6-3 and TRBJ2-1; D call uncertain. CDR3 DNA: TGTGCCAGCAGTCCGAGATGGAGAGACCTGAACAATGAGCAGTTCTTC. It yields the protein CASSPRWRDLNNEQFF.